These 10 T cell receptor beta chains came from one sample sequenced in a study of CD8 T cells in Susac syndrome. Reverse transcription of about 0.5 to 1 ug RNA used random hexamers. MiXCR, applied by TCRdb to the immunoSEQ multiplex PCR reads, yields one record per CDR3 protein. The sample has about 100,000 distinct CDR3 sequences; around 96% are singletons. Sequences were obtained from CD8+ T cells from PBMCs. These receptors were collected from a human donor with Susac syndrome.

The V gene is TRBV19, the J gene TRBJ2-7; D remains unclear. The CDR3 runs to 13 residues. CDR1 LNHDA and CDR2 SQIVND come from the germline V gene (reference sequence). V dropped 1 base and J dropped 2 bases, with 6 bases sitting between them. The CDR3 nucleotides read TGTGCCAGTAGTATAGGGTGGACCTACGAGCAGTACTTC. It encodes CASSIGWTYEQYF.

J is TRBJ2-7 and V is TRBV20-1; the D call may be TRBD1 or TRBD2 (5 bases each). V shed 6 bases and J shed 2 bases, with 14 bases lying between them. Germline-derived CDR1 and CDR2 are DFQATT and SNEGSKA (reference sequence). This CDR3 is 13 amino acids long. CDR3 region: CSAKGPSPYEQYF. CDR3 DNA sequence: TGCAGTGCGAAGGGACCGTCCCCCTACGAGCAGTACTTC.

The V and J genes are TRBV5-4 and TRBJ1-4; 7 bases match TRBD1. With V trimmed by 0 bases and J by 6 bases, 5 bases remained unmatched. From germline, CDR1 is SGHNT and CDR2 YYREEE (reference sequence). This CDR3 is 15 amino acids long. CDR3 nucleotides: TGTGCCAGCAGCTTGGATCAGGGGGGGCATGAAAAACTGTTTTTT. Translated, it gives CASSLDQGGHEKLFF.

V is TRBV7-9 and J is TRBJ2-7, with D possibly being TRBD1 (6 bases). Germline-derived CDR1 and CDR2 are SEHNR and FQNEAQ (reference sequence). The CDR3 is 16 residues long. V was pared by 1 base and J by 2 bases, with 15 bases between. This CDR3 reads CASSLGPQGQPYEQYF. CDR3 in DNA: TGTGCCAGCAGCTTAGGGCCCCAGGGACAACCCTACGAGCAGTACTTC.

The genes are TRBV20-1 and TRBJ1-1, with a tentative D call TRBD1 (6 bases). Trimming left V 6 bases short and J 5 bases short, with 22 bases between. The CDR3 totals 15 residues. Germline V gene sequence: CDR1 DFQATT, CDR2 SNEGSKA (reference sequence). In nucleotides, the CDR3 is TGCAGTGCAACAAGTATCGGGGGGCTTGAGACTGAAGCTTTCTTT. It translates to CSATSIGGLETEAFF.

The chain combines TRBV5-6 with TRBJ2-5; D is ambiguous. Germline values: CDR1 SGHDT, CDR2 YYEEEE. This CDR3 has 13 amino acids. V was clipped by 2 bases and J by 1 base, with 6 bases between them. This CDR3 is CASSLDLQETQYF. CDR3 bases: TGTGCCAGCAGCTTAGACCTCCAAGAGACCCAGTACTTC.

The chain combines TRBV29-1 with TRBJ1-1; D is possibly TRBD1 (5 bases). Germline CDR1 SQVTM, CDR2 ANQGSEA. This CDR3 comprises 13 residues. The V end was cut by 5 bases, the J end by 4 bases, with 14 bases between. CDR3 region: CSVSREMGTEAFF. The CDR3 bases are TGCAGCGTTTCCAGGGAGATGGGCACTGAAGCTTTCTTT.

The chain couples TRBV5-1 to TRBJ2-7; no clear D. CDR1 is SGHRS and CDR2 is YFSETQ in the germline V gene. Trimming left V 0 bases short and J 5 bases short, with 6 bases between. The CDR3 sequence is 12 residues long. CDR3 nucleotide sequence: TGCGCCAGCAGCTTGGATCAAAACGAGCAGTACTTC. Translated, it gives CASSLDQNEQYF.

The gene calls are TRBV18 and TRBJ2-5; weak D call: TRBD2 (5 bases). This CDR3 is built from 15 residues. Germline CDR1 KGHSH, CDR2 LQKENI. The ends were cut back, 3 bases at V and 0 bases at J, with 11 bases in the middle. This CDR3 reads CASSPMDSNQETQYF. The CDR3 nucleotides are TGTGCCAGCTCACCTATGGACTCTAACCAAGAGACCCAGTACTTC.

The V and J genes are TRBV27 and TRBJ2-2, with 7 bases lining up with TRBD1. CDR3 length: 17 residues. The germline CDR1 and CDR2 sequences are MNHEY and SMNVEV (reference sequence). V gave up 2 bases and J gave up 1 base; unmatched junction bases: 7. CDR3 region: CASSLDRVNLNTGELFF. The CDR3, as DNA: TGTGCCAGCAGTTTAGACAGGGTCAACCTGAACACCGGGGAGCTGTTTTTT.